These T cell receptor beta chains were read from a single sample in a study of T cells in Graves' hyperthyroidism and ophthalmopathy. In TCRdb, the multiplex PCR reads were re-called with MiXCR into one record per CDR3 protein. The table has around 280,000 distinct CDR3 sequences, roughly 13% seen once. The sample was blood. Receptors originate from a woman between 35 and 50 years old with Graves' hyperthyroidism. Each CDR3 is given with its conserved first and last residue. Fields, in order: V gene, clone size, J gene, D gene, CDR3 protein, CDR3 DNA. A D gene is named only where the DNA matches it firmly. Size is stated for part of the rows, as once, few or many counts, or as a class when the clone is expanded.

>TRBV20-1|many|TRBJ1-2|NA
CSAKRGVNYGYTF
TGCAGTGCTAAGCGGGGAGTCAACTATGGCTACACCTTC
>TRBV19|few|TRBJ2-6|TRBD1
CASTFFRDRPRSGANVLTF
TGTGCCAGTACCTTTTTCCGGGACAGGCCGCGCTCTGGGGCCAACGTCCTGACTTTC
>TRBV3-1|few|TRBJ1-1|TRBD1
CASSQLGQGTEAFF
TGTGCCAGCAGCCAGCTTGGACAGGGCACTGAAGCTTTCTTT
>TRBV20-1|many|TRBJ2-3|NA
CSAETGLPDTQYF
TGCAGTGCGGAAACAGGCCTCCCAGATACGCAGTATTTT
>TRBV6-1|many|TRBJ2-7|TRBD1
CASRLSGTAYEQYF
TGTGCCAGCAGGCTGTCCGGGACAGCCTACGAGCAGTACTTC
>TRBV6-1|many|TRBJ2-7|NA
CASTLIGTESYEQYF
TGTGCCAGCACCCTAATTGGGACTGAATCCTACGAGCAGTACTTC
>TRBV7-2|many|TRBJ2-3|NA
CASRSALITDTQYF
TGTGCCAGCCGCTCGGCTTTGATCACAGATACGCAGTATTTT
>TRBV15|many|TRBJ2-5|TRBD2
CATSRSKSASGSFGGETQYF
TGTGCCACCAGCAGATCGAAATCTGCTAGCGGGAGCTTCGGGGGAGAGACCCAGTACTTC
>TRBV18|NA|TRBJ2-2|NA
CASSPGERNTGELFF
TGTGCCAGCTCACCAGGGGAGAGGAACACCGGGGAGCTGTTTTTT
>TRBV19|many|TRBJ1-1|NA
CASSYGGLNTEAFF
TGTGCCAGTAGTTACGGGGGGTTGAACACTGAAGCTTTCTTT
>TRBV6-4|many|TRBJ2-1|NA
CASSPYASGNEQFF
TGTGCCAGCAGTCCTTACGCCTCCGGCAATGAGCAGTTCTTC
>TRBV10-3|NA|TRBJ2-7|NA
CAIRGGNSYEQYF
TGTGCCATCAGGGGCGGGAACTCCTACGAGCAGTACTTC
>TRBV28|NA|TRBJ2-7|TRBD1
CASSRTGGEQYF
TGTGCCAGCAGCCGGACAGGGGGCGAGCAGTACTTC
>TRBV12-3/TRBV12-4|NA|TRBJ2-5|TRBD2
CASSSTSGNGETQYF
TGTGCCAGCAGCTCGACTAGCGGGAACGGGGAGACCCAGTACTTC
>TRBV7-9|many|TRBJ2-5|TRBD1
CASSPGTGAEETQYF
TGTGCCAGCAGCCCTGGGACAGGGGCGGAGGAGACCCAGTACTTC
>TRBV9|few|TRBJ2-1|TRBD2
CASSVAPLAGGYNEQFF
TGTGCCAGCAGCGTAGCTCCACTAGCGGGAGGTTACAATGAGCAGTTCTTC
>TRBV12-3/TRBV12-4|NA|TRBJ1-2|NA
CASSADPTGRYGYTF
TGTGCCAGCAGCGCCGACCCGACAGGCCGATATGGCTACACCTTC
>TRBV12-3/TRBV12-4|many|TRBJ2-5|NA
CASSFTAGAQETQYF
TGTGCCAGCAGTTTCACCGCCGGGGCCCAAGAGACCCAGTACTTC
>TRBV11-2|many|TRBJ2-5|NA
CASSFVLGLETQYF
TGTGCCAGCAGCTTTGTACTCGGATTAGAGACCCAGTACTTC
>TRBV18|few|TRBJ1-5|NA
CASSPQGSGNQPQHF
TGTGCCAGCTCACCACAGGGGTCGGGCAATCAGCCCCAGCATTTT
>TRBV27|many|TRBJ1-1|TRBD1
CASSPSPRQGEAFF
TGTGCCAGCAGTCCGAGCCCTCGACAGGGAGAAGCTTTCTTT
>TRBV3-1|many|TRBJ1-2|NA
CASSQGPRGLSYTF
TGTGCCAGCAGCCAAGGCCCGAGGGGGTTGAGCTACACCTTC
>TRBV2|many|TRBJ1-2|TRBD1
CASRAGTGGGYTF
TGTGCCAGCAGAGCCGGGACAGGGGGTGGCTACACCTTC
>TRBV6-1|many|TRBJ1-1|TRBD1
CASTGTGDNTEAFF
TGTGCCAGCACCGGGACAGGGGATAACACTGAAGCTTTCTTT
>TRBV28|NA|TRBJ2-5|TRBD1
CASSGGQTQETQYF
TGTGCCAGCAGTGGGGGACAGACTCAAGAGACCCAGTACTTC
>TRBV20-1|few|TRBJ1-5|NA
CSASPGAGQPQHF
TGCAGTGCTAGTCCGGGGGCGGGACAGCCCCAGCATTTT
>TRBV6-5|many|TRBJ1-1|TRBD1
CASSYRGQHTEAFF
TGTGCCAGCAGTTACAGGGGACAGCACACTGAAGCTTTCTTT
>TRBV6-1|many|TRBJ1-2|NA
CASSQPGTFYGYTF
TGTGCCAGCAGTCAACCAGGGACCTTCTATGGCTACACCTTC
>TRBV6-5|many|TRBJ1-6|NA
CASSYSALGENSPLHF
TGTGCCAGCAGTTACTCGGCCCTCGGGGAAAATTCACCCCTCCACTTT
>TRBV24-1|NA|TRBJ1-1|NA
CATSDGGTEAFF
TGTGCCACCAGTGATGGGGGCACTGAAGCTTTCTTT
>TRBV7-9|many|TRBJ1-5|TRBD1
CASSVGTASNQPQHF
TGTGCCAGCAGCGTTGGGACAGCTAGCAATCAGCCCCAGCATTTT
>TRBV20-1|many|TRBJ1-1|NA
CSAQGRGRVSGRTEAFF
TGCAGTGCTCAAGGCAGGGGCCGCGTATCGGGGAGGACTGAAGCTTTCTTT
>TRBV12-3/TRBV12-4|many|TRBJ2-2|NA
CASRRDSGTRELFF
TGTGCCAGCAGGCGGGACAGTGGGACCAGGGAGCTGTTTTTT
>TRBV18|NA|TRBJ2-5|NA
CASSPGQGTYQETQYF
TGTGCCAGCTCACCCGGGCAAGGGACGTACCAAGAGACCCAGTACTTC
>TRBV5-5|few|TRBJ2-7|TRBD2
CASSLTSGPSEQYF
TGTGCCAGCAGCTTGACTAGCGGTCCCTCGGAGCAGTACTTC
>TRBV29-1|NA|TRBJ1-2|NA
CSVELGYGYTF
TGCAGCGTTGAGTTGGGCTATGGCTACACCTTC
>TRBV10-2|NA|TRBJ2-3|NA
CASSISGSTDTQYF
TGCGCCAGCAGTATTAGCGGCAGCACAGATACGCAGTATTTT
>TRBV29-1|many|TRBJ2-5|NA
CSVGSGSETQYF
TGCAGCGTTGGCTCAGGGTCAGAGACCCAGTACTTC
>TRBV5-6|NA|TRBJ1-1|NA
CASSWGDVSEAFF
TGTGCCAGCAGCTGGGGGGACGTTTCCGAAGCTTTCTTT
>TRBV28|many|TRBJ1-2|TRBD1
CASSRQGYYGYTF
TGTGCCAGCAGTCGACAGGGTTACTATGGCTACACCTTC
>TRBV12-3/TRBV12-4|many|TRBJ2-6|TRBD1
CASSSTGGSGANVLTF
TGTGCCAGCAGCTCAACAGGGGGCTCTGGGGCCAACGTCCTGACTTTC
>TRBV29-1|NA|TRBJ2-2|NA
CSVSPGNTGELFF
TGCAGCGTTTCCCCCGGGAACACCGGGGAGCTGTTTTTT
>TRBV6-1|few|TRBJ2-3|TRBD2
CASPPTLAGAWDTQYF
TGTGCCAGCCCCCCGACTTTAGCGGGAGCTTGGGATACGCAGTATTTT
>TRBV10-3|many|TRBJ1-5|NA
CAISEGVGRAGNQPQHF
TGTGCCATCAGTGAGGGGGTGGGGAGGGCTGGCAATCAGCCCCAGCATTTT
>TRBV29-1|many|TRBJ2-3|TRBD1
CSVEVRDRGTDTQYF
TGCAGCGTTGAAGTCCGGGACAGGGGTACGGATACGCAGTATTTT
>TRBV6-1|many|TRBJ2-7|TRBD2
CASSEGSGSYEQYF
TGTGCCAGCAGTGAGGGTAGCGGGAGTTACGAGCAGTACTTC
>TRBV27|NA|TRBJ2-1|TRBD2
CASSLSLLAGGREQFF
TGTGCCAGCAGTTTATCTTTACTAGCGGGAGGGCGTGAGCAGTTCTTC
>TRBV20-1|many|TRBJ2-7|NA
CSARGSAFREQYF
TGCAGTGCTAGGGGGTCGGCGTTTCGGGAGCAGTACTTC
>TRBV2|many|TRBJ1-4|NA
CASSDRRSNEKLFF
TGTGCCAGCAGTGATCGGCGGTCTAATGAAAAACTGTTTTTT
>TRBV15|many|TRBJ1-1|TRBD1
CATSRDKGTGRMNTEAFF
TGTGCCACCAGCAGAGATAAGGGGACAGGCAGGATGAACACTGAAGCTTTCTTT
>TRBV11-2|few|TRBJ1-2|NA
CASRSGGANYGYTF
TGTGCCAGCAGATCGGGGGGCGCTAACTATGGCTACACCTTC
>TRBV18|NA|TRBJ1-5|NA
CASSLERAGQPQHF
TGTGCCAGCTCACTTGAAAGGGCCGGTCAGCCCCAGCATTTT
>TRBV29-1|many|TRBJ2-3|TRBD2
CSVPRTSASRDTQYF
TGCAGCGTACCCAGGACTAGCGCGTCGAGGGATACGCAGTATTTT
>TRBV20-1|many|TRBJ1-1|NA
CSARDGQNTEAFF
TGCAGTGCTAGAGACGGACAGAACACTGAAGCTTTCTTT
>TRBV7-9|few|TRBJ2-3|TRBD2
CASSFRAGGITDTQYF
TGTGCCAGCAGCTTTAGGGCGGGAGGGATCACAGATACGCAGTATTTT